A single T cell receptor (delta chain) is shown here with its context. TCRdb records a much larger clone's protein for this DNA, with a difference at residue 6 that likely arises from a read error; the protein given is the translation of the DNA. TCRdb fed the multiplex PCR reads into CATT to redo clone calling. Here the sample spans roughly 90,000 delta-chain clones, approximately 1% being singletons. This specimen belongs to a study of γδ T cells in repeated Plasmodium falciparum infection. Study-wide background: Four controlled malaria infections with P. falciparum NF54 spanned less than 850 days. Samples were taken at baseline, before some infections, and 21 days after each.

Flow sorting of PBMC yielded separate Vgamma9/Vdelta2+ and Vdelta2-negative gammadelta T cell populations for bulk repertoire analysis. V trimming: 3 bases; J trimming: 8 bases; junction bases outside the gene matches: 18. This CDR3 spans 19 amino acids. Looked up from germline, CDR1 is TSWWSYY and CDR2 is QGS. Sequencing was carried out using gamma-delta T cells from blood. The V and J genes are TRDV1 and TRDJ1; the match to TRDD3 covers 13 bases. No J gene was available from TCRdb, and it was assigned here by a germline match of the DNA. The TCR sequence derives from a pool of human donors (malaria-infected and uninfected, not separated). The CDR3: CALGDAWSGTGGYGVKLIF. The CDR3 DNA sequence: TGTGCTCTTGGGGATGCGTGGTCGGGTACTGGGGGATACGGCGTAAAACTCATCTTT.